This paragraph reports one TCR beta chain. Its antigen is as yet unknown. At one end, the junction sequence differs from germline, possibly due to a read error. This CDR3 has 15 residues. Germline values: CDR1 SGHRS, CDR2 YFSETQ. Primers used in a second PCR of about 6 to 11 cycles were a sample-barcoded 5' primer and a J-beta primer mix. One entry per CDR3 protein results from TCRdb running MiXCR on the 5' RACE reads. The sample has about 1,400,000 distinct CDR3 sequences, approximately 59% seen once. The sample belongs to a study of blood T cells in healthy people across ages. Study-level results: Investigators viewed diversity estimates from one million T cells as underestimates, the study reported.

Healthy Russian Caucasian donors spanned ages roughly 6 to 90 years. Per sample, no less than 6 micrograms of total RNA were extracted. The clonotype was recovered from a man between 18 and 35 years old in good health. The rearrangement links TRBV5-1 to TRBJ2-5, with a tentative D call TRBD1 (6 bases). Sequencing was carried out using blood. The CDR3: CASSLPGQIREAQYF. Written as DNA, the CDR3 is TGCGCCAGCAGCTTACCCGGACAGATAAGAGAGGCCCAGTACTTC.